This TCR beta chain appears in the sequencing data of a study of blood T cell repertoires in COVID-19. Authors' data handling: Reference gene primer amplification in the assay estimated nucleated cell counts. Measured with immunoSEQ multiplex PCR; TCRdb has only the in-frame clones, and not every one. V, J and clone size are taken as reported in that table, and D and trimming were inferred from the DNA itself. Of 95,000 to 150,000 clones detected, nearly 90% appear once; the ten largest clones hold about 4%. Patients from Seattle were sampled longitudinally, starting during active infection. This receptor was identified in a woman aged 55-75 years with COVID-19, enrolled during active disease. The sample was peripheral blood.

CDR3 in amino acids: CASSPTGLYYGYTF. In DNA, the CDR3 is TGTGCCAGCTCACCGACAGGGTTATACTATGGCTACACCTTC. This chain connects TRBV18 to TRBJ1-2; 7 bases are a match to TRBD1. The germline V gene encodes CDR1 KGHSH and CDR2 LQKENI. CDR3 size: 14 residues. The junction had 4 bases not matched to a gene; V was cut back by 3 bases and J by 3 bases.